The present T cell receptor beta chain was sequenced within a study of cytomegalovirus exposure and HLA in healthy donors. The CDR3 is made up of 15 amino acids. V dropped 5 bases and J dropped 4 bases, with 15 bases sitting between them. Germline V gene sequence: CDR1 SNHLY, CDR2 FYNNEI. The PCR ran on 60 Vbeta and 13 Jbeta primers. TCRdb's copy holds only in-frame clones and misses some; the assay was immunoSEQ multiplex PCR. The sample holds roughly 180,000 clones; 82% are singletons and the top ten take roughly 1.4%. The chain links TRBV2 to TRBJ1-5; the D gene is possibly TRBD1 (6 bases). The sequence derives from a man between 35 and 55 years old in good health and CMV-seronegative. Sequenced: PBMCs. The CDR3 sequence is CASSTSGQGNQPQHF. The DNA for the CDR3 is TGTGCCAGCAGTACCTCAGGGCAGGGGAATCAGCCCCAGCATTTT. The variable domain in full, completed from reference TRBV2 and TRBJ1-5, reads EPEVTQTPSHQVTQMGQEVILRCVPISNHLYFYWYRQILGQKVEFLVSFYNNEISEKSEIFDDQFSVERPDGSNFTLKIRSTKLEDSAMYFCASSTSGQGNQPQHFGDGTRLSIL.